This TCR beta chain was obtained from a study of blood T cell repertoires in COVID-19. Profiling relied on immunoSEQ multiplex PCR, and the TCRdb table lists in-frame clones only, not all of them. The repertoire has roughly 220,000 clones, around 86% of them found once; the top ten carry roughly 10%. Trimming left V 0 bases short and J 6 bases short, with 8 bases between. Germline values: CDR1 SGDLS, CDR2 YYNGEE. The CDR3 covers 13 residues. V and J are TRBV9 and TRBJ2-3, with TRBD1 as a possible D gene (6 bases). The sample was peripheral blood. This receptor was taken from a woman between 50 and 59 years old with COVID-19, enrolled during active disease. The CDR3 loop reads CASSVAQGDTQYF. In DNA form, the CDR3 reads TGTGCCAGCAGCGTAGCCCAGGGGGATACGCAGTATTTT.